This TCR beta chain was captured by sequencing in a study of T cells in Graves' hyperthyroidism and ophthalmopathy. This CDR3 has 18 residues. Germline CDR1 LNHDA, CDR2 SQIVND (reference sequence). V was clipped by 2 bases and J by 3 bases, with 20 bases between them. The CDR3 regions of TCR beta were amplified from RNA transcripts. An initial round of RT-PCR targeting the TCR CDR3 relied on the HTBI primer set. TCRdb analysed the multiplex PCR reads with MiXCR anew, one entry per CDR3 protein. The sample yields around 490,000 distinct CDR3 sequences, just under 20% seen once. Clinical symptoms, serum thyroxine, TRAb, thyroid ultrasound and orbital computed tomography informed diagnoses. On this clonotype: Its specificity is unknown.

General study findings and limits: The model's output predicted ophthalmopathy at a median of 6.5 months prior to onset. Separating ophthalmopathy from stable hyperthyroidism was achieved by a 13 V-J model. Most thyroid clonotypes that were expanded above 0.001 also turned up in blood.

This sequence was found in a man aged 35-49 years with Graves' ophthalmopathy. The chain carries TRBV19 and TRBJ1-5; unclear D gene. The sequenced sample consisted of blood. CDR3 in amino acids: CASSIKGFGQAINQPQHF. The CDR3 coding sequence is TGTGCCAGTAGTATAAAGGGTTTCGGGCAGGCGATCAATCAGCCCCAGCATTTT.